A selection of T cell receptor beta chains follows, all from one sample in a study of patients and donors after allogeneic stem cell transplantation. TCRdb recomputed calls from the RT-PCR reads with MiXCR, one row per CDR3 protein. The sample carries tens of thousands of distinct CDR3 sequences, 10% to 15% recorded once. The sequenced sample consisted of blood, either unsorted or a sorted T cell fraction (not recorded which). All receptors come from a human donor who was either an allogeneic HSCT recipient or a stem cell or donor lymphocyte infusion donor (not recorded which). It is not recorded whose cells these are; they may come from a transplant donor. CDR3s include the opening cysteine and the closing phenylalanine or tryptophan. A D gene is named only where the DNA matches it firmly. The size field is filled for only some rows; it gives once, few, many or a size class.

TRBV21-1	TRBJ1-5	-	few	TGTGCCAGCAGCAGTGGACAGGCCCAGCATTTT	CASSSGQAQHF
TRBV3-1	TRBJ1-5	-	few	TGTGCCAGCAGCCCGACCAGGAATAGCAATCAGCCCCAGCATTTT	CASSPTRNSNQPQHF
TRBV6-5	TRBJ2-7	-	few	TGTGCCAGCAGCCCCGGGACGGTGCCTACTGGGCAGTACTTC	CASSPGTVPTGQYF
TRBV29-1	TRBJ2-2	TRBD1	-	TGCAGCGTTGTGTCCCAGGGGGACACCGGGGAGCTGTTTTTT	CSVVSQGDTGELFF
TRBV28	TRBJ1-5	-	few	TGTGCCAGCAGTTTATACGATGGGAAGCATCAGCCCCAGCATTTT	CASSLYDGKHQPQHF
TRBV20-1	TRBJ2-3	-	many	TGCAGTGCTACTCAGTTTGGAGGGGGCAGTAGCACAGATACGCAGTATTTT	CSATQFGGGSSTDTQYF
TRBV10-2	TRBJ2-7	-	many	TGCGCCAGCAGTGAGCCCCGGGGTAGCGTAGGATTATACGAGCAGTACTTC	CASSEPRGSVGLYEQYF
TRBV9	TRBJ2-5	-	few	TGTGCCAGCAGCCCAAGGACAGAAGAAGAGACCCAGTACTTC	CASSPRTEEETQYF
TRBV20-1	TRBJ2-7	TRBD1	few	TGCAGTGCAGTATCCGGCGACAGGGCCTACGAGCAGTACTTC	CSAVSGDRAYEQYF
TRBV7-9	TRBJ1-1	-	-	TGTGCCAGCAGCCCAGCGTTGGGGTTTCGAGCTTTCTTT	CASSPALGFRAFF
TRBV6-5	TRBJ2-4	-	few	TGTGCCAGCAGTTCCCGAGGGCAGGCAAACATTCAGTACTTC	CASSSRGQANIQYF
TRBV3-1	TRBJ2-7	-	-	TGTGCCAGCAGGCCACGGGACGGCTACGAGCAGTACTTC	CASRPRDGYEQYF
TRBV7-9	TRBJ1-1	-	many	TGTGCCAGCAGCTTACGGGACGGGGCCAACACTGAAGCTTTCTTT	CASSLRDGANTEAFF
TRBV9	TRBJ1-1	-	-	TGTGCCAGCAGCGTAGCAACAGCGAACACTGAAGCTTTCTTT	CASSVATANTEAFF
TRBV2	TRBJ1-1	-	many	TGTGCCAGCAGAGGCGGTTTGAGCACTGAAGCTTTCTTT	CASRGGLSTEAFF
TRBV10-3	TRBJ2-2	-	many	TGTGCCATCAGGGTTCGCACCGGGGAGCTGTTTTTT	CAIRVRTGELFF
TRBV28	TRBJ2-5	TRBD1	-	TGTGCCAGCAGCTTCGGGGGGACAGGGGGACAAGAGACCCAGTACTTC	CASSFGGTGGQETQYF
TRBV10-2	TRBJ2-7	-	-	TGCGCCAGCAGTGAGCCATCCGGGACTTTAGCAGGGGAGCAGTACTTC	CASSEPSGTLAGEQYF
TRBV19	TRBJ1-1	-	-	TGTGCCAGTAACAAACCGGGACTGATGAACACTGAAGCTTTCTTT	CASNKPGLMNTEAFF
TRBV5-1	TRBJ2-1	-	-	TGCGCCAGCAGCTTGGATGCGGGTACCTACAATGAGCAGTTCTTC	CASSLDAGTYNEQFF
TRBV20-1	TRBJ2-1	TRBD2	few	TGCAGTGCTGTGAGCGGGAGCTCCTACAATGAGCAGTTCTTC	CSAVSGSSYNEQFF
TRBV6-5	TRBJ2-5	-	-	TGTGCCAGCAGTTTAACAGGGCTCGGGGAGACCCAGTACTTC	CASSLTGLGETQYF
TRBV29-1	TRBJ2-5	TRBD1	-	TGCAGCGTAGGACAGGGTAGCTCCGAGACCCAGTACTTC	CSVGQGSSETQYF
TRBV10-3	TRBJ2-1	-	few	TGTGCCATCAGTGAAGCCGGGGCGGACAATGAGCAGTTCTTC	CAISEAGADNEQFF
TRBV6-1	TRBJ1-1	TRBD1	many	TGTGCCAGCAGGCCCGGGACAGATGGGATGTTGGCTTTCTTT	CASRPGTDGMLAFF
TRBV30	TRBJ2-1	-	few	TGTGCCTGGAGAATGGACAGCTACAATGAGCAGTTCTTC	CAWRMDSYNEQFF
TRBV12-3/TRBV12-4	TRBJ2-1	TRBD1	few	TGTGCCAGCATCACTGGGACAGGAGGCGCTGAGCAGTTCTTC	CASITGTGGAEQFF
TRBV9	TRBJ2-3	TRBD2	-	TGTGCCAGCAGCGTAGGTCCGGCGGGAGGGGTCACAGATACGCAGTATTTT	CASSVGPAGGVTDTQYF